This TCR beta chain derives from a study of STAT5B mutations in CD4+ large granular lymphocyte leukemia. The overall study: The CDR3 'QG' motif was associated with a particular HLA allele among healthy donors.

TCRdb's table, derived via immunoSEQ multiplex PCR, lists solely in-frame clones and lacks some. The sample holds approximately 27,000 clones, roughly 79% seen once. This CDR3 spans 15 amino acids. Germline lookup yields CDR1 SEHNR and CDR2 FQNEAQ (reference sequence). The V and J ends lost 5 bases and 7 bases, in that order; junction bases with no gene match: 10. The gene calls are TRBV7-9 and TRBJ2-1, with 8 positions matching TRBD1. This TCR was sampled from a human donor in good health. Sequencing used CD4+ T cells from blood buffy coats. The CDR3 sequence is CASSKDRAASNEQFF. As DNA, the CDR3 is TGTGCCAGCAGCAAGGACAGGGCGGCGAGTAATGAGCAGTTCTTC. The entire variable domain, with the rest obtained from reference TRBV7-9 and TRBJ2-1, is as follows: DTGVSQNPRHKITKRGQNVTFRCDPISEHNRLYWYRQTLGQGPEFLTYFQNEAQLEKSRLLSDRFSAERPKGSFSTLEIQRTEQGDSAMYLCASSKDRAASNEQFFGPGTRLTVL.